Presented here are 15 T cell receptor beta chains from one specimen sequenced in a study of T cells after yellow fever vaccination. MiXCR was run by TCRdb on the 5' RACE reads, yielding one entry per CDR3 protein. This table has some 300,000 distinct CDR3 sequences, approximately 10% appearing once. The specimen comprised CD4+ T cells sorted from PBMCs, sampled 5 days after the yellow fever booster vaccination. The receptor set was obtained from a man younger than 35 who received the YFV17D yellow fever vaccine.

This clonotype was seen repeatedly, ten times or more. This rearrangement joins TRBV6-5 to TRBJ1-2; D not resolved. The germline V and J ends were trimmed by 6 bases and 7 bases, with 15 bases remaining between them. Germline V lookup: CDR1 MNHEY, CDR2 SVGAGI. This CDR3 contains 13 residues. The CDR3 DNA reads TGTGCCAGCAGGGTCGGTGGGGATCGTGGCTACACCTTC. This gives the protein CASRVGGDRGYTF.

The V and J genes are TRBV24-1 and TRBJ2-7; no reliable D call. Trimming removed 5 bases at V and 4 bases at J, with 14 bases between. The CDR3 has 14 amino acids. The V gene's germline CDR1 is KGHDR and CDR2 SFDVKD. The chain's CDR3 is CATSVMMDRYEQYF. The CDR3 DNA reads TGTGCCACCAGTGTGATGATGGATCGGTACGAGCAGTACTTC.

The CDR3 region has the DNA TGCGCCAGCAGCTTGAGTTTTGAACTATCGACCCAGTACTTC. It specifies CASSLSFELSTQYF. V usage is TRBV5-1 and J usage is TRBJ2-5; D gene unclear. V gave up 1 base and J gave up 7 bases, with 14 bases separating them. The CDR3 runs to 14 residues. The germline V gene encodes CDR1 SGHRS and CDR2 YFSETQ. Combining the CDR3 with reference TRBV5-1 and TRBJ2-5 gives the whole variable domain KAGVTQTPRYLIKTRGQQVTLSCSPISGHRSVSWYQQTPGQGLQFLFEYFSETQRNKGNFPGRFSGRQFSNSRSEMNVSTLELGDSALYLCASSLSFELSTQYFGPGTRLLVL.

The CDR3 bases are TGCAGTGCTAGGCAACCGGGACTCCGAAATTGGGGCTATGGCTACACCTTC. Residues: CSARQPGLRNWGYGYTF. The chain combines TRBV20-1 with TRBJ1-2; tentative D call: TRBD1 (5 bases). CDR3 length: 17 residues. Germline V CDR1 and CDR2: DFQATT, SNEGSKA (reference sequence). V was pared by 3 bases and J by 4 bases, with 24 bases between.

The chain uses TRBV4-1 and TRBJ2-5; TRBD2 aligns across 8 bases. CDR3 length: 15 residues. J was trimmed by 5 bases and V by 0 bases; bases with no gene match: 5. The germline CDR1 and CDR2 sequences are MGHRA and YSYEKL. The DNA for the CDR3 is TGCGCCAGCAGCCAAGAGCGGGGGGCCATTGAGACCCAGTACTTC. It codes for CASSQERGAIETQYF.

The chain recombines TRBV18 with TRBJ1-2; D is possibly TRBD1 (5 bases). Germline V gene lookup returns CDR1 KGHSH and CDR2 LQKENI. The CDR3 contains 14 residues. Deletions cut 1 base from V and 4 bases from J, with 10 bases between. CDR3 DNA: TGTGCCAGCTCACCACTTTCGGGGGGCTATGGCTACACCTTC. Translated: CASSPLSGGYGYTF.

The table lists this clonotype with many counts. The chain uses TRBV11-2 and TRBJ2-3; 9 nucleotides align to TRBD2. The J segment lost 2 bases and the V segment lost 5 bases, leaving 5 bases of the junction unmatched. CDR1 is SGHAT, CDR2 FQNNGV, per germline. The CDR3 is made up of 15 amino acids. As DNA, the CDR3 is TGTGCCAGCAGCCCGGGGACTAGCCTCACAGATACGCAGTATTTT. Protein product: CASSPGTSLTDTQYF.

The rearrangement uses TRBV20-1 and TRBJ1-5; no definite D call. The CDR3 loop spans 12 amino acids. Trimming removed 0 bases from V and 4 bases from J, with 4 bases in between. Per the germline V gene, CDR1 is DFQATT and CDR2 is SNEGSKA (reference sequence). In nucleotides, the CDR3 is TGCAGTGCTAGAGATGTGAATCAGCCCCAGCATTTT. Translation: CSARDVNQPQHF.

V usage is TRBV7-2 and J usage is TRBJ1-3; 7 nucleotides line up with TRBD1. The germline V gene encodes CDR1 SGHTA and CDR2 FQGNSA. This CDR3 comprises 15 residues. V shed 8 bases and J 0 bases; nucleotides not matched to a gene: 7. In DNA, the CDR3 is TGTGCCAGCGCGTTAGGGGGCCCCTCTGGAAACACCATATATTTT. This codes for CASALGGPSGNTIYF.

The sample holds many counts of this clonotype. The chain joins TRBV4-3 to TRBJ2-1; no definite D call. V was cut by 0 bases and J by 0 bases, with 9 bases left in between. CDR3 length equals 16 residues. Germline CDR1 LGHNA, CDR2 YSLEER. The CDR3 sequence: CASSQDWPFSYNEQFF. The CDR3, as DNA: TGCGCCAGCAGCCAAGATTGGCCTTTCTCCTACAATGAGCAGTTCTTC.

V and J are TRBV5-4 and TRBJ1-1; perhaps TRBD1 as D (5 bases). Germline lookup yields CDR1 SGHNT and CDR2 YYREEE (reference sequence). V shed 0 bases and J shed 6 bases, with 9 bases lying between them. The CDR3 contains 13 residues. The chain's CDR3 is CASSLGWGAEAFF. In nucleotides, the CDR3 is TGTGCCAGCAGCTTGGGTTGGGGGGCTGAAGCTTTCTTT.

This clonotype was recorded a few times. V is TRBV18 and J is TRBJ1-4; D is unresolved. V was trimmed by 4 bases and J by 4 bases, leaving 13 bases between them. The CDR3 is made up of 15 amino acids. The germline gives CDR1 KGHSH, CDR2 LQKENI. The DNA of the CDR3 is TGTGCCAGCTCACAGTCCGGAGACCGTAATGAAAAACTGTTTTTT. Translating it yields CASSQSGDRNEKLFF.

The table lists this clonotype with many counts. The J gene is TRBJ1-4, the V gene TRBV18; D is unclear. The CDR3 runs to 12 residues. The germline V gene encodes CDR1 KGHSH and CDR2 LQKENI. Deletions cut 3 bases from V and 7 bases from J, with 6 bases between. The CDR3 coding sequence is TGTGCCAGCTCACCGAGTGGTGAAAAACTGTTTTTT. Amino acids: CASSPSGEKLFF. Full variable domain (remainder filled in from reference TRBV18 and TRBJ1-4): NAGVMQNPRHLVRRRGQEARLRCSPMKGHSHVYWYRQLPEEGLKFMVYLQKENIIDESGMPKERFSAEFPKEGPSILRIQQVVRGDSAAYFCASSPSGEKLFFGSGTQLSVL.

This clonotype was detected a few times. Here the CDR3 reads CSTKSGGSYNEQFF. Written as DNA, the CDR3 is TGCAGCACGAAGAGCGGGGGGTCCTACAATGAGCAGTTCTTC. The chain joins TRBV29-1 to TRBJ2-1, with 9 bases fitting TRBD2. The CDR3 is 14 residues long. Germline V gene sequence: CDR1 SQVTM, CDR2 ANQGSEA. Trimming took 8 bases from V and 1 from J; bases not matched to a gene: 6.

The chain couples TRBV19 to TRBJ2-7; D perhaps matches TRBD1 (5 bases). Germline V gene sequence: CDR1 LNHDA, CDR2 SQIVND (reference sequence). Trimming left V 6 bases short and J 1 base short, with 13 bases between. The CDR3 sequence is 14 residues long. CDR3 bases: TGTGCCAGTAGCCCCCTCGACAGTTCCTACGAGCAGTACTTC. This encodes CASSPLDSSYEQYF.